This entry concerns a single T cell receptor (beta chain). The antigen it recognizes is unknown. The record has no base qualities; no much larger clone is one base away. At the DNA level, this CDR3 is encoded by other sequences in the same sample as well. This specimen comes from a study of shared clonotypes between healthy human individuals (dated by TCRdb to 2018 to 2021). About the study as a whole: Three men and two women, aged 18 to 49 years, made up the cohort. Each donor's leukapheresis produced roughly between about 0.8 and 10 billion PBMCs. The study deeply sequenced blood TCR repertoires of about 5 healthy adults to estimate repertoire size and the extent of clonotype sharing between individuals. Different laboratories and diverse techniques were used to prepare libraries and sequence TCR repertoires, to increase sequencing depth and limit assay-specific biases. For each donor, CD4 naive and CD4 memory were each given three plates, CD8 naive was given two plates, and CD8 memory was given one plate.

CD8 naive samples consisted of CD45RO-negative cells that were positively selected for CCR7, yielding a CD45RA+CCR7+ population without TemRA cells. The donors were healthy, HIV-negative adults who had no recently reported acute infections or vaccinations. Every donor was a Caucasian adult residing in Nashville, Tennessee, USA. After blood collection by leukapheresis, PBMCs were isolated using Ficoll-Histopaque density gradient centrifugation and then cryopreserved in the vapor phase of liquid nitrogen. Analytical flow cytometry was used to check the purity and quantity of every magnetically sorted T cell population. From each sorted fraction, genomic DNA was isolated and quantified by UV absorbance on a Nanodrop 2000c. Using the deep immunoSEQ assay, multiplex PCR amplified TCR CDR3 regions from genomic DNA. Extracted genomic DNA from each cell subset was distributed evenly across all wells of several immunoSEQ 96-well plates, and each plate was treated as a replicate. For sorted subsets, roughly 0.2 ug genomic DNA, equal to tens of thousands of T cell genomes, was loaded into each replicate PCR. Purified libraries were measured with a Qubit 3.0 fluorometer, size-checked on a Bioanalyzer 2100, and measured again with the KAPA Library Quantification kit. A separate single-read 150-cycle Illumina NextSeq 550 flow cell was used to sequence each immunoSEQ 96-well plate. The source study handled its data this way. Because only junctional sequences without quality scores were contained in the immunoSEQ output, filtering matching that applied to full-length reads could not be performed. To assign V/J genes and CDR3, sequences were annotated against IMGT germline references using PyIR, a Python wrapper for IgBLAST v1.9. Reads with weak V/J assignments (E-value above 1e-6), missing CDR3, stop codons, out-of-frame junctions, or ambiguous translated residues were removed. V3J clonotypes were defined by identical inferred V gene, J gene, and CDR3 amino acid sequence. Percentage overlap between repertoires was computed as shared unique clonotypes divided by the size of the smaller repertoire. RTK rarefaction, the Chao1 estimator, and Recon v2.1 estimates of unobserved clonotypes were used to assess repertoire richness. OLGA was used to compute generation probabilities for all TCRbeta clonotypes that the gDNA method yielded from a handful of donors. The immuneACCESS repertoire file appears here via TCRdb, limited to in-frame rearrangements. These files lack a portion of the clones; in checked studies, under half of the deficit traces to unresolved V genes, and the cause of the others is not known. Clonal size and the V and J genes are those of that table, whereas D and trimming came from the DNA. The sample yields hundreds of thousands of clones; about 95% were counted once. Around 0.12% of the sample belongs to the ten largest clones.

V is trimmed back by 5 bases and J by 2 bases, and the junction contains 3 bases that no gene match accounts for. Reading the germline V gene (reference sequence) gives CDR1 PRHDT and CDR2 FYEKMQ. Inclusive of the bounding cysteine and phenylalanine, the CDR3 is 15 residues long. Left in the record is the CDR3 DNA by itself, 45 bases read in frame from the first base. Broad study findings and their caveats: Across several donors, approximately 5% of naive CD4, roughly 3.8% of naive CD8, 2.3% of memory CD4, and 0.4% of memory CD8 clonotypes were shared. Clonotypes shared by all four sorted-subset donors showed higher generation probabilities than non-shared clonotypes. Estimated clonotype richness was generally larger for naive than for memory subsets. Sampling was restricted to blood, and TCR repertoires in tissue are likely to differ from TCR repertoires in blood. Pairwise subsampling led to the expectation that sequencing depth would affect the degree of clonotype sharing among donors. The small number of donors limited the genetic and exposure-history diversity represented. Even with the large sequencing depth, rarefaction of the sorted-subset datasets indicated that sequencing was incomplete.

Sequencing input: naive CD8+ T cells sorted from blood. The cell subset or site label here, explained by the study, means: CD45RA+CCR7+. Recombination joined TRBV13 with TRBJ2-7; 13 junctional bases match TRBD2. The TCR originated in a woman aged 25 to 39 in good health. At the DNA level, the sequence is TGTGCCAGCAGCCCGGGACTAGCGGGAACCTACGAGCAGTACTTC. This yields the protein CASSPGLAGTYEQYF.